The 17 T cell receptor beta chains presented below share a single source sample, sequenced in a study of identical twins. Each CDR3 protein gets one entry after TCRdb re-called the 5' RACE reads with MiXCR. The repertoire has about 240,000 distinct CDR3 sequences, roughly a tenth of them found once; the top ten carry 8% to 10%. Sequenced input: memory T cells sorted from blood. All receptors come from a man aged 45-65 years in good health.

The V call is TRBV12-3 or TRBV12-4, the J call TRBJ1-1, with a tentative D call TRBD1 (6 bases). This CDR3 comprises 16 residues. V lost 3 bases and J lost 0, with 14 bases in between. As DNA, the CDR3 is TGTGCCAGCAGTTTTGGGGGAGGGGACATGAACACTGAAGCTTTCTTT. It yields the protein CASSFGGGDMNTEAFF.

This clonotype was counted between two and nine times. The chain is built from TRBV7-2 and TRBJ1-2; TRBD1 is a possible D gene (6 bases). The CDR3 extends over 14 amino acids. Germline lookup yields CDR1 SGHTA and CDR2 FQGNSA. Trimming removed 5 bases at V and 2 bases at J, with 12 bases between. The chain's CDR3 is CASSPGARNYGYTF. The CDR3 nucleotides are TGTGCCAGCAGCCCAGGGGCCAGAAACTATGGCTACACCTTC.

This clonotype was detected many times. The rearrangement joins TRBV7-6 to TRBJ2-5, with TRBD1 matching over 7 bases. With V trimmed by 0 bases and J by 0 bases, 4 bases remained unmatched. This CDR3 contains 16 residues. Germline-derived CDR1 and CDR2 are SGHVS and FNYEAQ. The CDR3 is CASSLASGTDQETQYF. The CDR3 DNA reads TGTGCCAGCAGCTTAGCCTCCGGGACAGACCAAGAGACCCAGTACTTC.

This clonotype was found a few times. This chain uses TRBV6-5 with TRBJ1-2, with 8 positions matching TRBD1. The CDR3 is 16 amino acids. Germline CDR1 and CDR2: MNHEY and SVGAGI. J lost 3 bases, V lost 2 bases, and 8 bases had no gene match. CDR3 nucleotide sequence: TGTGCCAGCAGTTACCTTGGACAGGGTGTTGACTATGGCTACACCTTC. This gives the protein CASSYLGQGVDYGYTF.

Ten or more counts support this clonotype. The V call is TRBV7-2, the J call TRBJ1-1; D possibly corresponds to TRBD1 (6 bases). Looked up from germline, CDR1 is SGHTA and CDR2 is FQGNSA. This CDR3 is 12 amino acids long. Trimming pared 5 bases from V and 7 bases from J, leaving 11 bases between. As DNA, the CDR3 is TGTGCCAGCAGCCCACAGGGAAATGAAGCTTTCTTT. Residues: CASSPQGNEAFF.

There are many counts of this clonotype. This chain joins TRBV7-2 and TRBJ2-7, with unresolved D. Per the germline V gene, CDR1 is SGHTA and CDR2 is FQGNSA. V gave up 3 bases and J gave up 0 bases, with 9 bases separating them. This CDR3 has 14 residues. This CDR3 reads CASSFSVSSYEQYF. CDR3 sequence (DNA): TGTGCCAGCAGCTTCAGCGTCTCCTCCTACGAGCAGTACTTC.

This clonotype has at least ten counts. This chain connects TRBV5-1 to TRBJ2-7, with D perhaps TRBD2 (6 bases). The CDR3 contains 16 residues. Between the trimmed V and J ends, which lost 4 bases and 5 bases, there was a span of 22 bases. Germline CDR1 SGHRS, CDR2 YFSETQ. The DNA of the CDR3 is TGCGCCAGCAGCCCAAGGCCCCGGGGGTCTGTCAACGAGCAGTACTTC. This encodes CASSPRPRGSVNEQYF.

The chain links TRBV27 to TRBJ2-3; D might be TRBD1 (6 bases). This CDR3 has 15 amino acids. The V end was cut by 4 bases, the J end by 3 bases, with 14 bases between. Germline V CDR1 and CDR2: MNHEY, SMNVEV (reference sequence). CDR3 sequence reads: CASSSNNRVTDTQYF. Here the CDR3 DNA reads TGTGCCAGCAGTTCAAATAACAGGGTTACAGATACGCAGTATTTT.

The CDR3 loop is CATSDHNEQFF. The CDR3 bases are TGTGCCACCAGTGACCACAATGAGCAGTTCTTC. J is TRBJ2-1 and V is TRBV24-1, with D unclear. This CDR3 is 11 amino acids long. Trimming took 4 bases from V and 5 from J, leaving 2 bases between them. From germline, CDR1 is KGHDR and CDR2 SFDVKD.

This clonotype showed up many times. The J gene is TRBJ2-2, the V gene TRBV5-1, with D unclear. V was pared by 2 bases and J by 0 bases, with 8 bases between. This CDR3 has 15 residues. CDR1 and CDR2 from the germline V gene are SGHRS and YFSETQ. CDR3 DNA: TGCGCCAGCAGCTTTGACAACGCGAACACCGGGGAGCTGTTTTTT. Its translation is CASSFDNANTGELFF. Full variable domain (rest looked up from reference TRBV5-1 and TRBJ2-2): KAGVTQTPRYLIKTRGQQVTLSCSPISGHRSVSWYQQTPGQGLQFLFEYFSETQRNKGNFPGRFSGRQFSNSRSEMNVSTLELGDSALYLCASSFDNANTGELFFGEGSRLTVL.

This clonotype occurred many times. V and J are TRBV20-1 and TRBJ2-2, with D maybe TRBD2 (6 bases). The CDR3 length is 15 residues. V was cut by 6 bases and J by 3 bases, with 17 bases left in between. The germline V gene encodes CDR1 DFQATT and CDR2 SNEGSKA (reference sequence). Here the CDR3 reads CSAAGLGAHTGELFF. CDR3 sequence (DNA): TGCAGTGCAGCGGGCCTCGGGGCCCACACCGGGGAGCTGTTTTTT.

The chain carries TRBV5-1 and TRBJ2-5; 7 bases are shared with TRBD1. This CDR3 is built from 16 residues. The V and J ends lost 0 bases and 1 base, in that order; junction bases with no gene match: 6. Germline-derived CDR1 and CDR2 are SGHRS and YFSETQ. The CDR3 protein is CASSLGSGGGQETQYF. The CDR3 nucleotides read TGCGCCAGCAGCTTGGGCTCAGGGGGTGGCCAAGAGACCCAGTACTTC.

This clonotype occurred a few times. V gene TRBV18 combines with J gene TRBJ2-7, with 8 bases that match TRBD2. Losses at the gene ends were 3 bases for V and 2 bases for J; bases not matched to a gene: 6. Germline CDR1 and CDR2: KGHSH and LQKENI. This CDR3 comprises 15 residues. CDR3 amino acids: CASSPGLAVTYEQYF. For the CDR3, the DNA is TGTGCCAGCTCACCCGGACTAGCTGTGACCTACGAGCAGTACTTC.

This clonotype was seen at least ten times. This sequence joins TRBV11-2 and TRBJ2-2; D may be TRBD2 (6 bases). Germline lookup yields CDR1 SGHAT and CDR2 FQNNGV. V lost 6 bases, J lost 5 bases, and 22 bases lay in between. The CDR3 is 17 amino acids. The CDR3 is CASRGVKKSRGTGELFF. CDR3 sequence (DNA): TGTGCCAGCAGAGGGGTAAAAAAATCCCGGGGGACCGGGGAGCTGTTTTTT.

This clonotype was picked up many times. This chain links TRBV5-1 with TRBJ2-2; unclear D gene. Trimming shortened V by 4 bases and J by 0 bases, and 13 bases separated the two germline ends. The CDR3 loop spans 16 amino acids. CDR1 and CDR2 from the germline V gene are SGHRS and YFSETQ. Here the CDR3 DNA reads TGCGCCAGCAGCCCAGGTGATACCGCGAACACCGGGGAGCTGTTTTTT. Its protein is CASSPGDTANTGELFF. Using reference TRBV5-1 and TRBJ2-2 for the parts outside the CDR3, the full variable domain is KAGVTQTPRYLIKTRGQQVTLSCSPISGHRSVSWYQQTPGQGLQFLFEYFSETQRNKGNFPGRFSGRQFSNSRSEMNVSTLELGDSALYLCASSPGDTANTGELFFGEGSRLTVL.

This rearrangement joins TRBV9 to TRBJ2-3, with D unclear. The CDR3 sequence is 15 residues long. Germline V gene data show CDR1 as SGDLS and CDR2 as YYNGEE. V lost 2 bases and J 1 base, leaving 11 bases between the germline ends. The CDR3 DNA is TGTGCCAGCAGCGTCGGGTATGTGGGCACAGATACGCAGTATTTT. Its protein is CASSVGYVGTDTQYF.

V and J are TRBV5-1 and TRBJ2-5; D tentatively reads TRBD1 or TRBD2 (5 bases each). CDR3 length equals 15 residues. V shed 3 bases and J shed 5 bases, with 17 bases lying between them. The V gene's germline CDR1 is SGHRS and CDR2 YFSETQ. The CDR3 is CASSSGSGRWETQYF. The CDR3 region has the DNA TGCGCCAGCAGCTCAGGGAGCGGCCGGTGGGAGACCCAGTACTTC. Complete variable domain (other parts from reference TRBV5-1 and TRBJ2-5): KAGVTQTPRYLIKTRGQQVTLSCSPISGHRSVSWYQQTPGQGLQFLFEYFSETQRNKGNFPGRFSGRQFSNSRSEMNVSTLELGDSALYLCASSSGSGRWETQYFGPGTRLLVL.